This TCR beta chain appears in the sequencing data of a study of cytomegalovirus exposure and HLA in healthy donors (dated by TCRdb to about 2017). Some background on the complete study: An earlier analysis of roughly 630 of the donors reported roughly 300 Gb of sequence data and more than 90 million unique TCR beta sequences from 150 million to 200 million T cells. A separate validation cohort of 90 to 150 different subjects was used in addition to the approximately 640-subject first cohort. Because of strong linkage in the cohort, 5 or 6 DR-DQ haplotypes were treated as single units for association and clustering. An earlier analysis of 587 of the donors applied high-throughput TCR beta sequencing to assess whether each TCR beta V gene segment acted as functional or pseudogenic. To predict cytomegalovirus infection status, the study brought together high-throughput TCR immunosequencing, statistical association of individual TCRs with disease status, and machine learning. Both class I and class II loci were covered by HLA typing, at four-digit resolution. Roughly 300 gigabases of sequencing data and roughly 80 million unique TCR sequences made up an early release that covered roughly 670 HLA-typed donors. Typing coverage differed by locus: A, B, C, DRB1 and DQB1 were typed in about 629-640 donors, DQA1 in 522, DPA1 in some 610, and DPB1 in roughly 470. Donor age, sex, ethnicity and CMV serostatus were collected together with the repertoire data. Every discovery cohort repertoire had been produced on one sequencing platform. Across some 400 genotyped donors of the cohort, an average of 235,054 unique TCR beta nucleotide sequences per donor were sequenced, and roughly 20% of those sequences were non-productive. A later genetic analysis took genome-wide SNP genotypes for 398 of the 666 donors and used that subset as a discovery cohort. A later analysis re-analyzed previously published TCR beta repertoires from about 600 donors and added high-resolution HLA genotyping to study TCR occurrence patterns. The T cell repertoires of around 670 subjects were profiled by immunosequencing and related to cytomegalovirus serostatus. The genetic ancestry cluster associated with self-reported Caucasian donors included 65% to 90% of the roughly 410 genotyped donors. The study aimed to test whether cataloging public T cell receptors could reveal signatures of past pathogen exposure. Rather than drawing on any new phenotypic data, the later analysis identified candidate immune exposures from TCR beta sequences and the way those sequences occurred across donors. Findings and caveats that apply to the study as a whole: The classifier was reported to diagnose cytomegalovirus status with high specificity and sensitivity in both the original and validation cohorts. Some IMGT-functional V segments, including TRBV6-2 and TRBV6-3, could not be told apart with the 87-base-pair reads, so those segments were excluded. A later analysis found that most CMV-associated TCR beta chains appeared HLA-restricted, with HLA associations seemingly driven largely by CMV exposure. An association between a missense DCLRE1C variant and V-gene and J-gene trimming of TCR beta chains was found in a later genetic analysis and replicated in an independent cohort. A later analysis found that TCR association rates varied across HLA loci, with DRB1 alleles showing the most associated TCRs and HLA-C alleles the fewest. At a false discovery rate of 0.05, a later analysis linked 16,951 TCR beta sequences to specific HLA alleles. Sequencing depth was assumed to be roughly uniform across donors in the presence/absence analyses, though that assumption may not hold. Because counts were too low, 15 or so rarely observed V segments, including chromosome 9 orphons, were excluded from the earlier analysis of 587 of the donors. A further reported finding was that TCR beta sequences accurately predicted the HLA-A and HLA-B alleles for most subjects in the first cohort. While some public TCRs were present in many individuals, most TCR sequences turned up only very rarely across donors. In vitro tests confirmed that a few of the cytomegalovirus-associated TCR beta chains recognize cytomegalovirus antigens. The authors suggested that the approach could potentially be extended to other disease states and immunological phenotypes. In a later genetic analysis, fewer N-insertions in productive TCRs were reported among donors in an Asian-associated ancestry cluster than the 666-donor mean. The cohort was sequenced for TCR beta chains only, and without alpha or paired-chain data the features that could be detected were limited. For the cohort, immune exposure information was limited to CMV serostatus. In a later analysis, HLA-associated TCR beta chains were found to be more clonally expanded and to have lower generation probabilities than equally common non-associated chains. The study gave a list of some 150 TCR beta chains associated with cytomegalovirus. A group of highly shared sequence variants was considered likely to be a technical artifact of the sequencing pipeline. Strong co-occurrence of HLA alleles, especially DR and DQ, made assigning TCR associations to individual alleles difficult. An earlier analysis of several hundred of the donors showed that most TCR beta V segments appeared in productive rearrangements either about 87% or about 30% of the time, which broadly matched IMGT annotations. Linkage disequilibrium might explain the correlated functional status among segregating V segments, but an unknown experimental factor could not be excluded. Several of the top co-occurrence clusters appeared to be linked to parvovirus B19, influenza, CMV and Epstein-Barr virus, according to a later analysis. Because some donors lacked HLA typing at each locus, the association tests relied only on the typed subset.

The CDR3, cysteine through phenylalanine, is 14 amino acids long. Only the CDR3 portion is preserved as DNA: 42 bases, with reading frame beginning at the first base. Germline trimming amounts to 3 bases on V and 6 bases on J, with 7 as the count of junction bases outside the gene matches. Sequences LGHNA (CDR1) and YNFKEQ (CDR2) are obtained from the germline V gene. Regarding this clone: The antigen it binds to is not known. Base quality data are lacking; no much larger clone is found one base away.

The library was generated by the immunoSEQ multiplex PCR assay. A mixture of 60 forward primers for TCR Vbeta segments and 13 reverse primers for TCR Jbeta segments was used in the multiplex PCR. The CDR3 region of rearranged TCR beta genes was amplified from genomic DNA by a multiplex PCR assay. The Illumina HiSeq System was used to sequence the amplified TCR beta libraries as 87-base-pair reads. From the authors' description of their analysis: Across the 700 or so repertoires, a later analysis counted 60 million to 90 million unique TCR beta chains, 9.5 million to 13 million of which were shared by at least two donors. Raw reads were error-corrected and collapsed into unique sequences by a nearest-neighbor algorithm in which closely related sequences were merged to remove PCR and sequencing errors. To assign V, D and J gene segments, CDR3 sequences were aligned to IMGT reference sequences. Each retained sequence needed at least a six-nucleotide match to both a V gene segment and a J gene segment. Rearrangements were called productive when the CDR3 lacked stop codons and stayed in frame with V and J; all others were non-productive. Following IMGT convention, CDR3 was defined as the stretch from the second conserved V-encoded cysteine to the conserved J-encoded phenylalanine. Sequences without an unambiguous match to a single V gene segment were excluded from the earlier analysis of several hundred of the donors. In an earlier analysis of about 590 of the donors, a V segment was called functional when productive rearrangements were above 56.7%, and segregating when the standard deviation between donors exceeded 5%. To diagnose cytomegalovirus status from the catalog of TCR beta chain sequences, a statistical classification framework was built. V and J gene assignment, in a later analysis, came from comparing TCR nucleotide sequences with IMGT/GENE-DB human TR gene sequences. Using the TCRdist pipeline, a later analysis assigned CDR3 sequences along with most-parsimonious VDJ recombination scenarios. In a later analysis, each TCR beta chain was defined by its CDR3 amino acid sequence together with its V-gene family, and reads lacking a unique V-gene family were excluded. In a later analysis, around 600 highly shared, low-generation-probability nucleotide sequences were removed to address suspected cross-contamination and a sequencing artifact. For each public chain, a later analysis derived a clonal expansion index from normalized ranks of inferred template counts within each repertoire. Generation probabilities in a later analysis came from a VDJ recombination model fitted to out-of-frame rearrangements, and those results were checked against IGoR. In a later analysis, TCR-TCR, TCR-HLA and TCR-CMV co-occurrence was scored with hypergeometric tests, and a repertoire-size bias correction was applied to TCR pairs. A later analysis estimated false discovery rates by permuting HLA or CMV assignments 20 times. In a later analysis, co-occurring TCRs were grouped using DBSCAN, and TCRdist sequence similarity was added for clustering within HLA-allele-positive subsets. Co-occurrence clustering excluded repertoires with fewer than 30,000 or more than 120,000 public chains, plus five with anomalous nucleotide sharing. TCRdb re-hosts the immuneACCESS table, in-frame sequences only. Its copies lack some clones; in the studies checked, an unresolved V gene accounts for under half of them, and the cause for the rest is not known. V and J calls and clone size are those listed in that table; D and trimming were worked out from the DNA. The sample includes a few hundred thousand clones, with about four fifths observed a single time. Roughly 0.31% of the sample belongs to the ten largest clones.

The cohort consisted of more than 650 healthy bone marrow donors. All cohort members were sampled while nominally healthy, although unrecorded immune exposures were likely present. The donor was CMV seronegative and was included in the group of a few hundred seronegative cohort members. A peripheral blood sample was provided by each donor, and peripheral blood mononuclear cells were used for TCR beta sequencing. The Qiagen DNeasy Blood Extraction Kit was used to extract genomic DNA from the blood cell samples. The chain joins TRBV4-2 to TRBJ2-7, with 8 bases aligning to TRBD2. This TCR was sampled from a girl aged 2 to 9 in good health and CMV-seronegative. The sample taken for sequencing was PBMCs. This receptor carries the CDR3 CASSQERELGEQYF. At the DNA level, the sequence is TGTGCCAGCAGCCAGGAGCGGGAGTTGGGCGAGCAGTACTTC.